This T cell receptor beta chain is drawn from a study of beta chain features in type 1 diabetes. Study results and caveats: Diminished insertions and augmented deletions at VDJ junctions characterized type 1 diabetes patients. Patients showed naive, central memory and Treg TCRB repertoires that appeared more similar than those of healthy donors. For Type 1 diabetes patients, all four CD4+ subsets carried TCRB CDR3s that were moderately but significantly shorter. The question of HLA type influencing TCRB rearrangement was one that remained unresolved here.

Notes on this clone: Its specificity is unknown.

This CDR3 contains 16 residues. Germline loops: CDR1 SEHNR, CDR2 FQNEAQ (reference sequence). Sequenced material consisted of expressed TCRB transcripts (all of the isolated RNA was reverse transcribed). TCRdb's copy holds only in-frame clones and misses some; the assay was immunoSEQ multiplex PCR. The table shows about 360,000 clones, with roughly 12% occurring only once. The TCR was taken from a man aged 18 to 30 in good health. Sequenced input: naive CD4+ T cells from blood. This sequence joins TRBV7-9 and TRBJ2-5; TRBD2 aligns across 12 bases. The closer fit of TRBJ2-7 to the DNA end suggests the J call may be wrong. The CDR3 DNA follows: TGTGCCAGCAGCCCACGACTAGCGGGAGTGACATACGAGCAGTACTTC. Its protein is CASSPRLAGVTYEQYF.